The text below deals with one TCR beta chain. This sample stems from a study of blood T cell repertoires in COVID-19. Study context: PBMCs, B-cell-depleted T cells, or T cells were the source of the cDNA or gDNA that made up the material.

J gave up 8 bases and V 6 bases, and 16 bases lay outside the gene matches. This CDR3 has 16 amino acids. Looked up from germline, CDR1 is MNHEY and CDR2 is SMNVEV (reference sequence). Per the original methods: Estimated nucleated cell counts came from reference gene primer amplification. The protocol was immunoSEQ multiplex PCR, while the TCRdb copy is restricted to in-frame clones and leaves out a portion. That table supplies the V and J calls and clone size; D and trimming were determined from the DNA. Counted here are roughly 290,000 clones, approximately 90% occurring once; the ten biggest clones make up 0.7% to 0.9%.

The V call is TRBV27, the J call TRBJ2-1; the match to TRBD2 covers 7 bases. The receptor's source is a man aged 25-40 years with acute or convalescent COVID-19. Sequencing input: peripheral blood. The CDR3 coding sequence is TGTGCCAGCAGACTAAGAATGGGACTACCGGGAGATGAGCAGTTCTTC. Amino acids: CASRLRMGLPGDEQFF.